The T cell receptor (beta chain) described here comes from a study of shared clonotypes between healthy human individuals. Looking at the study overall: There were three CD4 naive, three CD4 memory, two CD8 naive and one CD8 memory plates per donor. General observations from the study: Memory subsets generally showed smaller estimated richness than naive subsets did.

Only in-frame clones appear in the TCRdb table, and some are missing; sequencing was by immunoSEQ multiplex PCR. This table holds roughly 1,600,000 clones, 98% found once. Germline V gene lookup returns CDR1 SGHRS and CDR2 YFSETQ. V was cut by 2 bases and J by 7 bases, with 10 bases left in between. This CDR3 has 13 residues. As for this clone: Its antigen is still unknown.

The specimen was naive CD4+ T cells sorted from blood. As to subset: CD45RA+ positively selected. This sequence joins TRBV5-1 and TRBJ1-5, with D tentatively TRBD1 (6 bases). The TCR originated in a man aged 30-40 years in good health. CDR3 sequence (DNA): TGCGCCAGCAGCTTAGGGGGGAAACAGCCCCAGCATTTT. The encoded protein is CASSLGGKQPQHF.